These 9 T cell receptor beta chains were all obtained from the same sample, sequenced in a study of blood T cell repertoires in COVID-19. Some clones are missing from TCRdb's copy, which holds only in-frame ones; the method was immunoSEQ multiplex PCR. This table holds hundreds of thousands of clones, around 87% found once. The sequenced sample consisted of PBMCs or T cells enriched from blood (not recorded which). Source of these receptors: a woman between 18 and 30 years old who had recovered from COVID-19.

This clone was observed a single time. The CDR3 DNA is TGTGCCAGCAGCTCACCTCGAGGACAATTCCCTGAAGCTTTCTTT. Translated: CASSSPRGQFPEAFF. The V and J genes are TRBV11-2 and TRBJ1-1, with D perhaps TRBD1 (5 bases). The CDR3 runs to 15 residues. V lost 4 bases and J lost 6, with 18 bases in between. Germline CDR1 is SGHAT and CDR2 is FQNNGV.

J is TRBJ1-2 and V is TRBV28; 8 bases match TRBD1. The CDR3 contains 14 residues. Germline trimming cut 5 bases from V and 6 bases from J; bases unmatched to any gene: 8. Germline V lookup: CDR1 MDHEN, CDR2 SYDVKM. CDR3 residues: CASSRTRTGNGYTF. CDR3 DNA sequence: TGTGCCAGCAGTCGCACGAGGACAGGGAATGGCTACACCTTC.

This chain joins TRBV15 and TRBJ2-4, with D maybe TRBD2 (6 bases). CDR3 length: 14 residues. The germline V and J ends were trimmed by 2 bases and 5 bases, with 10 bases remaining between them. Germline-derived CDR1 and CDR2 are LNHNV and YYDKDF (reference sequence). This CDR3 reads CATSRLGGQNIQYF. CDR3 DNA: TGTGCCACCAGCAGACTGGGGGGACAAAACATTCAGTACTTC. Filled out from reference TRBV15 and TRBJ2-4, the complete variable domain reads DAMVIQNPRYQVTQFGKPVTLSCSQTLNHNVMYWYQQKSSQAPKLLFHYYDKDFNNEADTPDNFQSRRPNTSFCFLDIRSPGLGDTAMYLCATSRLGGQNIQYFGAGTRLSVL.

CDR3 bases: TGTGCCAGCAGCAAAGGGGAGGGACAGGGGTCTTCTGGAAACACCATATATTTT. Its protein product is CASSKGEGQGSSGNTIYF. V usage is TRBV5-5 and J usage is TRBJ1-3, with 10 positions matching TRBD1. J was trimmed by 1 base and V by 4 bases; bases with no gene match: 11. CDR1 SGHKS and CDR2 YYEKEE come from the germline V gene (reference sequence). The CDR3 length is 18 residues.

This rearrangement joins TRBV5-1 to TRBJ2-1; 9 positions agree with TRBD1. CDR1 is SGHRS, CDR2 YFSETQ, per germline. This CDR3 has 14 amino acids. Trimming took 4 bases from V and 15 from J; bases not matched to a gene: 14. The CDR3 reads CASSRSPGTGLRFF. The CDR3 region has the DNA TGCGCCAGCAGCAGATCCCCCGGGACAGGGTTACGGTTCTTC. Full variable domain (missing parts from reference TRBV5-1 and TRBJ2-1): KAGVTQTPRYLIKTRGQQVTLSCSPISGHRSVSWYQQTPGQGLQFLFEYFSETQRNKGNFPGRFSGRQFSNSRSEMNVSTLELGDSALYLCASSRSPGTGLRFFGPGTRLTVL.

The chain employs TRBV19 and TRBJ2-3, with 9 bases identical to TRBD1. Germline V lookup: CDR1 LNHDA, CDR2 SQIVND (reference sequence). The trim removed 5 bases at V and 0 bases at J, leaving 3 bases unmatched. The CDR3 extends over 15 amino acids. CDR3 DNA sequence: TGTGCCAGTAGTCCCGGACAGGGGAGCACAGATACGCAGTATTTT. Protein: CASSPGQGSTDTQYF. The variable domain in full, completed from reference TRBV19 and TRBJ2-3, reads DGGITQSPKYLFRKEGQNVTLSCEQNLNHDAMYWYRQDPGQGLRLIYYSQIVNDFQKGDIAEGYSVSREKKESFPLTVTSAQKNPTAFYLCASSPGQGSTDTQYFGPGTRLTVL.

This CDR3 is CASSEGDRDTDTQYF. The CDR3 DNA follows: TGTGCCAGCAGTGAGGGGGACAGGGACACAGATACGCAGTATTTT. This rearrangement joins TRBV6-4 to TRBJ2-3, with 9 bases fitting TRBD1. CDR3 size: 15 residues. J was trimmed by 2 bases and V by 3 bases; bases with no gene match: 3. Germline V gene data show CDR1 as MRHNA and CDR2 as SNTAGT.

The chain joins TRBV11-1 to TRBJ1-2; the D gene is possibly TRBD1 (6 bases). CDR1 SGHAT and CDR2 FQDESV come from the germline V gene (reference sequence). The CDR3 extends over 13 amino acids. V dropped 3 bases and J dropped 10 bases, with 15 bases sitting between them. The CDR3 coding sequence is TGTGCCAGCAGCTTCGGGGGGCTCTCGGTCTACACCTTC. Translated, it gives CASSFGGLSVYTF.

The rearrangement joins TRBV10-3 to TRBJ1-2; TRBD1 matches at 12 bases. The CDR3 has 15 residues. J gave up 7 bases and V 5 bases, and 8 bases lay outside the gene matches. In germline, CDR1 is ENHRY, CDR2 SYGVKD. The CDR3 protein is CAISRDRGRSSGYTF. The CDR3 DNA sequence: TGTGCCATCAGTAGGGACAGGGGGCGTAGCAGTGGCTACACCTTC.